The rows below give T cell receptor beta chains drawn from one sample of a study of T cells after yellow fever vaccination. Each CDR3 protein is one row after TCRdb ran MiXCR on the 5' RACE reads. The sample contains hundreds of thousands of distinct CDR3 sequences, around an eighth of which appear only once. The input for sequencing was CD4+ T cells sorted from PBMCs, taken 15 days after the yellow fever booster vaccination. The receptors originated from a man aged 18 to 29 who received the YFV17D yellow fever vaccine. CDR3s include the opening cysteine and the closing phenylalanine or tryptophan. The order of the fields is J gene, D gene, V gene, clone size, CDR3 protein, CDR3 DNA. A D gene is named only where the DNA matches it firmly. Rows give clone size only sometimes, using once, few, many, or a class for an expanded clone.

j_call: TRBJ1-5; d_call: TRBD1; v_call: TRBV10-3; clone_size: .; cdr3_aa: CANRGREGQPQHF; cdr3_nt: TGTGCCAACAGGGGGCGCGAGGGTCAGCCCCAGCATTTT
j_call: TRBJ2-3; d_call: .; v_call: TRBV18; clone_size: .; cdr3_aa: CASSPVSTDTQYF; cdr3_nt: TGTGCCAGCTCACCGGTTAGCACAGATACGCAGTATTTT
j_call: TRBJ2-3; d_call: .; v_call: TRBV4-2; clone_size: .; cdr3_aa: CASSQVGAESTDTQYF; cdr3_nt: TGTGCCAGCAGCCAAGTAGGAGCGGAGAGCACAGATACGCAGTATTTT
j_call: TRBJ2-7; d_call: TRBD2; v_call: TRBV12-3/TRBV12-4; clone_size: .; cdr3_aa: CASSFVAGGPYEQYF; cdr3_nt: TGTGCCAGCAGTTTCGTAGCGGGAGGGCCCTACGAGCAGTACTTC
j_call: TRBJ2-3; d_call: TRBD2; v_call: TRBV7-2; clone_size: .; cdr3_aa: CASSLLTSGGLDTQYF; cdr3_nt: TGTGCCAGCAGCTTATTAACTAGCGGGGGCCTGGATACGCAGTATTTT
j_call: TRBJ1-1; d_call: .; v_call: TRBV5-6; clone_size: .; cdr3_aa: CASSFQGQNGAFF; cdr3_nt: TGTGCCAGCAGCTTTCAGGGACAAAATGGGGCTTTCTTT
j_call: TRBJ2-2; d_call: .; v_call: TRBV23-1; clone_size: few; cdr3_aa: CASSRMRSRSYTTGELFF; cdr3_nt: TGCGCCAGCAGTCGGATGCGGAGTCGGTCCTACACCACCGGGGAGCTGTTTTTT
j_call: TRBJ1-4; d_call: TRBD1; v_call: TRBV27; clone_size: few; cdr3_aa: CASSQGTAHEKLFF; cdr3_nt: TGTGCCAGCAGCCAAGGGACAGCACATGAAAAACTGTTTTTT
j_call: TRBJ2-3; d_call: .; v_call: TRBV7-6; clone_size: few; cdr3_aa: CASSSLERTDTQYF; cdr3_nt: TGTGCCAGCAGCTCACTAGAGCGCACAGATACGCAGTATTTT
j_call: TRBJ2-6; d_call: TRBD1; v_call: TRBV6-2/TRBV6-3; clone_size: few; cdr3_aa: CASKVDRDYSGANVLTF; cdr3_nt: TGTGCCAGCAAGGTGGACAGGGATTACTCTGGGGCCAACGTCCTGACTTTC
j_call: TRBJ2-2; d_call: .; v_call: TRBV29-1; clone_size: .; cdr3_aa: CSVGGQANTGELFF; cdr3_nt: TGCAGCGTTGGGGGGCAGGCGAACACCGGGGAGCTGTTTTTT
j_call: TRBJ1-1; d_call: .; v_call: TRBV7-2; clone_size: once; cdr3_aa: CASSLVSLGRTEAFF; cdr3_nt: TGTGCCAGCAGCTTGGTGTCTTTGGGCCGCACTGAAGCTTTCTTT
j_call: TRBJ1-2; d_call: .; v_call: TRBV20-1; clone_size: few; cdr3_aa: CSASLAGYGYTF; cdr3_nt: TGCAGTGCTAGTTTGGCAGGCTATGGCTACACCTTC
j_call: TRBJ1-1; d_call: .; v_call: TRBV6-2/TRBV6-3; clone_size: many; cdr3_aa: CASSYMNTEAFF; cdr3_nt: TGTGCCAGCAGTTACATGAACACTGAAGCTTTCTTT
j_call: TRBJ2-6; d_call: .; v_call: TRBV7-9; clone_size: few; cdr3_aa: CASSPRPASGANVLTF; cdr3_nt: TGTGCCAGCAGCCCTCGGCCTGCGTCCGGGGCCAACGTCCTGACTTTC
j_call: TRBJ2-7; d_call: .; v_call: TRBV7-2; clone_size: few; cdr3_aa: CASSLLGAPPGEQYF; cdr3_nt: TGTGCCAGCAGCTTACTGGGAGCCCCTCCGGGCGAGCAGTACTTC
j_call: TRBJ2-2; d_call: TRBD1; v_call: TRBV5-1; clone_size: .; cdr3_aa: CASSESTGTNTGELFF; cdr3_nt: TGCGCCAGCAGCGAGTCGACAGGGACGAACACCGGGGAGCTGTTTTTT
j_call: TRBJ2-4; d_call: .; v_call: TRBV9; clone_size: many; cdr3_aa: CASSVATEWDGNIQYF; cdr3_nt: TGTGCCAGCAGCGTAGCTACTGAGTGGGACGGAAACATTCAGTACTTC
j_call: TRBJ1-4; d_call: .; v_call: TRBV5-5; clone_size: .; cdr3_aa: CASSLVWTATNEKLFF; cdr3_nt: TGTGCCAGCAGCTTGGTGTGGACGGCAACTAATGAAAAACTGTTTTTT
j_call: TRBJ2-3; d_call: .; v_call: TRBV12-3/TRBV12-4; clone_size: few; cdr3_aa: CASSLNRGADTQYF; cdr3_nt: TGTGCCAGCAGTTTAAACCGGGGAGCAGATACGCAGTATTTT
j_call: TRBJ1-2; d_call: .; v_call: TRBV7-9; clone_size: .; cdr3_aa: CASSFRADGHGYTF; cdr3_nt: TGTGCCAGCAGCTTCCGGGCCGATGGGCATGGCTACACCTTC
j_call: TRBJ2-3; d_call: .; v_call: TRBV20-1; clone_size: .; cdr3_aa: CSARGVQDTQYF; cdr3_nt: TGCAGTGCTAGGGGAGTTCAGGATACGCAGTATTTT
j_call: TRBJ2-5; d_call: TRBD2; v_call: TRBV24-1; clone_size: .; cdr3_aa: CATSAGLAETQYF; cdr3_nt: TGTGCCACCAGTGCGGGACTAGCAGAGACCCAGTACTTC
j_call: TRBJ2-2; d_call: .; v_call: TRBV4-1; clone_size: few; cdr3_aa: CASSTDRFIGNTGELFF; cdr3_nt: TGCGCCAGCAGCACCGACAGGTTTATCGGGAACACCGGGGAGCTGTTTTTT
j_call: TRBJ1-5; d_call: TRBD1; v_call: TRBV12-3/TRBV12-4; clone_size: many; cdr3_aa: CASTHRGLSNQPQHF; cdr3_nt: TGTGCCAGCACCCACAGGGGCCTTAGCAATCAGCCCCAGCATTTT
j_call: TRBJ2-2; d_call: TRBD1; v_call: TRBV4-3; clone_size: .; cdr3_aa: CASSQETDRRATGELFF; cdr3_nt: TGCGCCAGCAGCCAAGAGACGGACAGGCGGGCCACCGGGGAGCTGTTTTTT
j_call: TRBJ2-1; d_call: .; v_call: TRBV3-1; clone_size: many; cdr3_aa: CASSQSLRTNEQFF; cdr3_nt: TGTGCCAGCAGCCAGTCCCTCCGGACCAATGAGCAGTTCTTC
j_call: TRBJ2-1; d_call: TRBD2; v_call: TRBV5-1; clone_size: few; cdr3_aa: CASSMTVGASGGEQFF; cdr3_nt: TGCGCCAGCAGCATGACAGTGGGGGCTAGCGGGGGAGAGCAGTTCTTC
j_call: TRBJ1-4; d_call: .; v_call: TRBV5-1; clone_size: many; cdr3_aa: CASSSDITNEKLFF; cdr3_nt: TGCGCCAGCAGCTCGGACATAACTAATGAAAAACTGTTTTTT
j_call: TRBJ2-1; d_call: TRBD2; v_call: TRBV5-1; clone_size: few; cdr3_aa: CASSLAPAGGWNEQFF; cdr3_nt: TGCGCCAGCAGCTTGGCCCCAGCGGGGGGGTGGAATGAGCAGTTCTTC
j_call: TRBJ1-5; d_call: .; v_call: TRBV27; clone_size: many; cdr3_aa: CASSRGGRGNQPQHF; cdr3_nt: TGTGCCAGCAGCCGAGGGGGAAGAGGCAATCAGCCCCAGCATTTT
j_call: TRBJ1-1; d_call: .; v_call: TRBV2; clone_size: .; cdr3_aa: CASSVYRVETEAFF; cdr3_nt: TGTGCCAGCAGTGTTTACAGGGTTGAGACTGAAGCTTTCTTT
j_call: TRBJ2-2; d_call: .; v_call: TRBV7-9; clone_size: many; cdr3_aa: CASSWRDRNTGELFF; cdr3_nt: TGTGCCAGCAGCTGGAGGGACAGGAACACCGGGGAGCTGTTTTTT
j_call: TRBJ2-1; d_call: .; v_call: TRBV5-1; clone_size: many; cdr3_aa: CASSQNAGHNNEQFF; cdr3_nt: TGCGCCAGCAGCCAAAACGCGGGGCATAACAATGAGCAGTTCTTC
j_call: TRBJ1-1; d_call: .; v_call: TRBV12-3/TRBV12-4; clone_size: few; cdr3_aa: CASSLLGITEAFF; cdr3_nt: TGTGCCAGCAGTTTGTTGGGAATTACTGAAGCTTTCTTT
j_call: TRBJ1-1; d_call: .; v_call: TRBV10-3; clone_size: many; cdr3_aa: CAISGLLGTEAFF; cdr3_nt: TGTGCCATCAGTGGGCTCCTGGGGACTGAAGCTTTCTTT
j_call: TRBJ2-7; d_call: .; v_call: TRBV5-1; clone_size: few; cdr3_aa: CASSLATEQYF; cdr3_nt: TGCGCCAGCAGCTTGGCCACCGAGCAGTACTTC
j_call: TRBJ2-3; d_call: .; v_call: TRBV9; clone_size: .; cdr3_aa: CASSPQVADTQYF; cdr3_nt: TGTGCCAGCAGCCCCCAGGTCGCAGATACGCAGTATTTT
j_call: TRBJ2-2; d_call: .; v_call: TRBV5-1; clone_size: .; cdr3_aa: CASSFLGVNTGELFF; cdr3_nt: TGCGCCAGCAGCTTCCTGGGGGTGAACACCGGGGAGCTGTTTTTT
j_call: TRBJ1-2; d_call: .; v_call: TRBV5-8; clone_size: .; cdr3_aa: CASSTRVGPANGYTF; cdr3_nt: TGTGCCAGCAGCACGCGAGTGGGTCCTGCGAATGGCTACACCTTC
j_call: TRBJ1-4; d_call: TRBD1; v_call: TRBV18; clone_size: few; cdr3_aa: CASSPLEGALEKLFF; cdr3_nt: TGTGCCAGCTCACCACTCGAGGGGGCGCTTGAAAAACTGTTTTTT
j_call: TRBJ2-5; d_call: .; v_call: TRBV19; clone_size: few; cdr3_aa: CASSIDRGLEETQYF; cdr3_nt: TGTGCCAGTAGTATAGATCGGGGCCTAGAAGAGACCCAGTACTTC
j_call: TRBJ2-5; d_call: TRBD2; v_call: TRBV7-2; clone_size: few; cdr3_aa: CASRVAGGAETQYF; cdr3_nt: TGTGCCAGCAGGGTAGCGGGGGGGGCGGAGACCCAGTACTTC